These T cell receptor beta chains were read from a single sample in a study of cytomegalovirus exposure and HLA in healthy donors. The assay was immunoSEQ multiplex PCR, and TCRdb's table has in-frame clones only and misses some. The table lists 150,000 to 200,000 clones, roughly three quarters of them singletons. Sequenced: PBMCs. The receptors were gathered from a woman aged 45-60 years in good health and CMV-seronegative. Each CDR3 is given with its conserved first and last residue. The D gene is left open where the match is weak. Expanded clones are given a class, and other clones once, few, many or no size at all.

TRBD2,TRBV19,14,.,CASRGLAAYNEQFF
TRBD1,TRBV5-6,18,.,CASSLFGQGVRFGAEAFF
TRBD1,TRBV2,15,.,CASRTGTGRSEKLFF
.,TRBV27,14,.,CASSPFSGAYEQYF
.,TRBV6-5,14,.,CASSYGGVLGGYTF
TRBD1,TRBV25-1,15,once,CASSESGTGGLKLFF
.,TRBV28,14,few,CASKTGVSVNEQYF
TRBD1,TRBV6-1,15,.,CASMADRGFNQPQHF
.,TRBV6-1,15,.,CASSADGALNTEAFF
TRBD1,TRBV18,18,.,CASSPNSFHRTGEHGYTF
TRBD2,TRBV11-2,17,.,CASSLASQSGRSYEQYF
.,TRBV7-6,15,.,CASSLVAGINQPQHF
.,TRBV2,13,.,CASSTGGVSPLHF
.,TRBV9,16,once,CASNPAGEGANYGYTF
TRBD1,TRBV11-1,14,.,CASSPRDRGYEQYF
TRBD2,TRBV6-5,15,few,CASSTISGSGETQYF
TRBD1,TRBV9,14,few,CASSGQGAAQPQHF